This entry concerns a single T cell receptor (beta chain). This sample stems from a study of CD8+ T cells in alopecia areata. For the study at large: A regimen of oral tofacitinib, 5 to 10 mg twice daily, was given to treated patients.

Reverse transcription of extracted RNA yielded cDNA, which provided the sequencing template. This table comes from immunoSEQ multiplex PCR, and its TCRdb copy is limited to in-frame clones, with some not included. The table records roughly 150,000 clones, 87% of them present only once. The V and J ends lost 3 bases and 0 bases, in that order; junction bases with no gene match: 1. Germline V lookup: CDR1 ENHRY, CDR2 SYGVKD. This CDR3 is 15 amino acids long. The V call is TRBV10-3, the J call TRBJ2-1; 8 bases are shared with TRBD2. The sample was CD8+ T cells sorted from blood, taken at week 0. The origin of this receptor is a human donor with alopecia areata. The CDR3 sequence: CAISDGLASYNEQFF. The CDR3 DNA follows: TGTGCCATCAGTGACGGACTAGCCTCCTACAATGAGCAGTTCTTC.